These T cell receptor beta chains were read from a single sample in a study of blood T cell repertoires in COVID-19. Produced via immunoSEQ multiplex PCR; TCRdb's table is partial and in-frame only. The sample includes some 200,000 clones, around 84% of them seen just once. The sample consisted of peripheral blood. These receptors were obtained from a woman aged 60 to 75 who had recovered from COVID-19. Each CDR3 is given with its conserved first and last residue. D genes are given only for firm matches. The size entry is marked missing in some rows and otherwise reads once, few, many or a size class.

V: TRBV10-3
size: .
D: TRBD2
J: TRBJ2-5
CDR3: CAISTGLAQETQYF
DNA: TGTGCCATCAGCACGGGACTAGCGCAAGAGACCCAGTACTTC

V: TRBV5-1
size: .
D: TRBD2
J: TRBJ2-3
CDR3: CASSLARSGGQGTQYF
DNA: TGCGCCAGCAGCTTGGCCCGCAGCGGGGGGCAGGGTACGCAGTATTTT

V: TRBV7-2
size: .
D: TRBD1
J: TRBJ1-5
CDR3: CASSRGQGLNQPQHF
DNA: TGTGCCAGCAGCCGGGGACAGGGACTCAATCAGCCCCAGCATTTT

V: TRBV12-3/TRBV12-4
size: few
D: .
J: TRBJ1-2
CDR3: CASSLARGSGYTF
DNA: TGTGCCAGCAGTTTGGCTCGGGGAAGTGGCTACACCTTC

V: TRBV10-3
size: .
D: TRBD1
J: TRBJ2-7
CDR3: CAISDRGTGGALNEQYF
DNA: TGTGCCATCAGTGATAGGGGGACAGGGGGCGCATTGAACGAGCAGTACTTC

V: TRBV4-1
size: .
D: .
J: TRBJ1-3
CDR3: CASRAVIGGGNTIYF
DNA: TGCGCCAGCAGGGCAGTTATTGGCGGTGGAAACACCATATATTTT

V: TRBV2
size: .
D: .
J: TRBJ2-3
CDR3: CASSVEWDTQYF
DNA: TGTGCCAGCAGTGTAGAGTGGGATACGCAGTATTTT

V: TRBV7-3
size: .
D: TRBD1
J: TRBJ2-1
CDR3: CASSLGQGAHNEQFF
DNA: TGTGCCAGCAGCTTAGGTCAGGGGGCGCACAATGAGCAGTTCTTC

V: TRBV12-3/TRBV12-4
size: .
D: .
J: TRBJ1-6
CDR3: CASTPTYNSPLHF
DNA: TGTGCCAGCACCCCCACCTATAATTCACCCCTCCACTTT

V: TRBV10-3
size: .
D: .
J: TRBJ1-1
CDR3: CAISELASGTEAFF
DNA: TGTGCCATCAGTGAGTTGGCTAGTGGCACTGAAGCTTTCTTT

V: TRBV12-3/TRBV12-4
size: .
D: .
J: TRBJ1-1
CDR3: CASKYREDTEAFF
DNA: TGTGCCAGCAAGTACCGGGAAGACACTGAAGCTTTCTTT

V: TRBV30
size: .
D: .
J: TRBJ1-3
CDR3: CAWSEARGNTIYF
DNA: TGTGCCTGGAGTGAAGCACGAGGAAACACCATATATTTT